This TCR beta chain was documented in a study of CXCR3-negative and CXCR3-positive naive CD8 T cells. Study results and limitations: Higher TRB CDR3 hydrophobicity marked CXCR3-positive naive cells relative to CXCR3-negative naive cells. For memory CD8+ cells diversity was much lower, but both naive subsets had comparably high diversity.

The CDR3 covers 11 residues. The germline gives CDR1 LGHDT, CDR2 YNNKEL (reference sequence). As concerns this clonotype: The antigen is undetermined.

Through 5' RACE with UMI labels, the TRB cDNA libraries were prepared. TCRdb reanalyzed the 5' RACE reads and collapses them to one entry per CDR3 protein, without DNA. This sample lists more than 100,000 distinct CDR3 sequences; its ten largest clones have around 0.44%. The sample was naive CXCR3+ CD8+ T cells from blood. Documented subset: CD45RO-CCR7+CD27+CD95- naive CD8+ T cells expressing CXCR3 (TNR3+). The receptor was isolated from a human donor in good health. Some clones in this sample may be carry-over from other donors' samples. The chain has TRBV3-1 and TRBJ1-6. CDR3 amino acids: CASSQNSPLHF.